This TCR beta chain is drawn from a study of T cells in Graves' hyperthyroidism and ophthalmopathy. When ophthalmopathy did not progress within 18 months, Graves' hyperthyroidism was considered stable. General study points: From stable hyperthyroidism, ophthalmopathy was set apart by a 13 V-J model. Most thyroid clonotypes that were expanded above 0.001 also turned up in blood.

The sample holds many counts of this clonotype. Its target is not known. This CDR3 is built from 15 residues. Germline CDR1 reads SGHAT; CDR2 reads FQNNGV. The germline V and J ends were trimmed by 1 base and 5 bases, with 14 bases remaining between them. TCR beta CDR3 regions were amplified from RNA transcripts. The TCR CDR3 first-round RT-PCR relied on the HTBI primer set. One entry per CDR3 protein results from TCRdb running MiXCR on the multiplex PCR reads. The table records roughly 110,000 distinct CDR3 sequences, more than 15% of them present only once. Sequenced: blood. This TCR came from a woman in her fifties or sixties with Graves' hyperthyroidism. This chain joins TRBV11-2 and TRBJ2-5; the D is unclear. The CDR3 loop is CASSLVGGAPETQYF. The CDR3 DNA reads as TGTGCCAGCAGCTTAGTCGGCGGAGCTCCGGAGACCCAGTACTTC.